Sequencing of this T cell receptor (beta chain) was carried out in a study of blood T cell repertoires in COVID-19. Study information: The study drew acute and convalescent COVID-19 samples from the United States, Italy and Spain. PBMCs, B-cell-depleted T cells, or T cells were the source of the cDNA or gDNA that made up the material.

Source study methods: Reference gene primer amplification gave nucleated cell count estimates. The table came from immunoSEQ multiplex PCR; TCRdb's copy has only in-frame clones and leaves some out. That table is the source of V, J and clone size, and D and trimming were worked out from the DNA. This table has tens of thousands of clones, approximately 83% appearing once. The CDR3 totals 14 residues. Trimming took 6 bases from V and 2 from J; bases not matched to a gene: 5. Germline V CDR1 and CDR2: SNHLY, FYNNEI. The origin of this receptor is an older man with acute or convalescent COVID-19. J is TRBJ2-7 and V is TRBV2; 9 bases are shared with TRBD2. Sequenced: peripheral blood. The CDR3 DNA reads as TGTGCCAGCAGGGGTAGCGGGGGAACCTACGAGCAGTACTTC. Its translation: CASRGSGGTYEQYF.